The 27 T cell receptor beta chains presented below share a single source sample, sequenced in a study of cytomegalovirus exposure and HLA in healthy donors. Data came from immunoSEQ multiplex PCR; TCRdb stores just in-frame clones and leaves some out. The sample shows about 190,000 clones, roughly 83% of them seen only once. The sample consisted of PBMCs. These receptors were taken from a woman aged 18-35 years in good health and CMV-seronegative.

The V call is TRBV16, the J call TRBJ1-2; D remains ambiguous. Germline CDR1 and CDR2: KGHSY and FQNENV. V lost 2 bases and J 0 bases, leaving 19 bases between the germline ends. The CDR3 covers 18 residues. The CDR3 region has the DNA TGTGCCAGCAGCCAAGCCCCCGAGGCTCCTAACCCTAACTATGGCTACACCTTC. Translating it yields CASSQAPEAPNPNYGYTF.

The rearrangement joins TRBV27 to TRBJ2-1; D is possibly TRBD1 (6 bases). CDR1 and CDR2 (germline): MNHEY, SMNVEV (reference sequence). The germline V and J ends were trimmed by 3 bases and 0 bases, with 12 bases remaining between them. This CDR3 region has 16 residues. DNA for the CDR3: TGTGCCAGCAGTTTGTGGGGGCTGGACTCCTACAATGAGCAGTTCTTC. It encodes CASSLWGLDSYNEQFF.

This clone was counted once. CDR3 loop: CASSSGQGYGYTF. The CDR3 DNA is TGTGCCAGCAGTTCAGGACAGGGGTATGGCTACACCTTC. The chain has TRBV27 and TRBJ1-2; 9 bases agree with TRBD1. Germline CDR1 MNHEY, CDR2 SMNVEV (reference sequence). CDR3 length: 13 amino acids. Unmatched junction bases numbered 2, after V lost 4 bases and J lost 5 bases.

This chain joins TRBV6-1 and TRBJ1-4; TRBD1 agrees at 7 bases. V trimming: 11 bases; J trimming: 0 bases; junction bases outside the gene matches: 9. The CDR3 totals 15 residues. The germline V gene encodes CDR1 MNHNS and CDR2 SASEGT. The DNA for the CDR3 is TGTGCCGGGAGGACAGGAACCGCAACTAATGAAAAACTGTTTTTT. Translation gives CAGRTGTATNEKLFF.

CDR3 protein: CATSRGQGLNEKLFF. CDR3 DNA: TGTGCCACCAGCAGAGGACAGGGACTTAATGAAAAACTGTTTTTT. This sequence joins TRBV15 and TRBJ1-4; TRBD1 aligns across 7 bases. CDR3 length: 15 amino acids. The J segment lost 4 bases and the V segment lost 1 base, leaving 3 bases of the junction unmatched. CDR1 is LNHNV, CDR2 YYDKDF, per germline (reference sequence).

The V and J genes are TRBV30 and TRBJ2-1; 7 bases fit TRBD2. J was trimmed by 7 bases and V by 0 bases; bases with no gene match: 6. This CDR3 has 14 residues. Looked up from germline, CDR1 is GTSNPN and CDR2 is SVGIG (reference sequence). The CDR3 bases are TGTGCCTGGAGTGTTATCGGGAGGAGGAATGAGCAGTTCTTC. It yields the protein CAWSVIGRRNEQFF.

The CDR3 nucleotides are TGTGCCAGCAGCTCCCGGGACACTGAAGCTTTCTTT. It encodes CASSSRDTEAFF. This chain connects TRBV7-6 to TRBJ1-1, with unresolved D. Germline lookup yields CDR1 SGHVS and CDR2 FNYEAQ. CDR3 length: 12 amino acids. Trimming cost V 4 bases and J 3 bases, with 6 bases left between them.

V gene TRBV6-5 combines with J gene TRBJ1-1; perhaps TRBD1 as D (5 bases). The V end was cut by 4 bases, the J end by 1 base, with 13 bases between. The CDR3 runs to 15 residues. The germline V gene has CDR1 MNHEY and CDR2 SVGAGI. The CDR3 DNA sequence: TGTGCCAGCAGTTCCTGGGGCCCGGCGAACACTGAAGCTTTCTTT. This codes for CASSSWGPANTEAFF.

CDR3: CASSQVPSNEQFF. Here the CDR3 DNA reads TGCGCCAGCAGCCAAGTTCCCAGCAATGAGCAGTTCTTC. The chain carries TRBV4-1 and TRBJ2-1; the D is unclear. This CDR3 spans 13 amino acids. The V and J ends lost 1 base and 6 bases respectively, with 7 bases between them. Germline lookup yields CDR1 MGHRA and CDR2 YSYEKL.

The chain links TRBV4-1 to TRBJ2-5, with 9 bases matching TRBD2. The CDR3 covers 16 residues. Germline CDR1 reads MGHRA; CDR2 reads YSYEKL. V was clipped by 1 base and J by 5 bases; unmatched bases: 8. CDR3 sequence reads: CASSQVGLAGVETQYF. The CDR3 region has the DNA TGCGCCAGCAGCCAAGTCGGATTAGCGGGGGTGGAGACCCAGTACTTC.

Only a few counts were recorded for this clone. The same CDR3 also results from other DNA sequences found in this sample. The rearrangement uses TRBV18 and TRBJ1-2; D is unresolved. The V gene's germline CDR1 is KGHSH and CDR2 LQKENI. Trimming took 3 bases from V and 4 from J, leaving 6 bases between them. There are 12 residues in the CDR3. This CDR3 reads CASSPEGYGYTF. The CDR3, as DNA: TGTGCCAGCTCACCCGAGGGCTATGGCTACACCTTC.

The chain carries TRBV5-1 and TRBJ2-7; the D gene is possibly TRBD2 (6 bases). Trimming took off 4 bases at V and 3 bases at J, with 11 bases between the two ends. Germline values: CDR1 SGHRS, CDR2 YFSETQ. CDR3 length: 13 residues. In DNA form, the CDR3 reads TGCGCCAGCAGCCTGGGGGGAGTCTACGAGCAGTACTTC. The encoded protein is CASSLGGVYEQYF.

This rearrangement joins TRBV4-1 to TRBJ1-1; D might be TRBD1 (6 bases). Deletions cut 0 bases from V and 4 bases from J, with 12 bases between. This CDR3 comprises 15 residues. The germline gives CDR1 MGHRA, CDR2 YSYEKL. The CDR3 is CASSQDWGGPTEAFF. The CDR3 nucleotides are TGCGCCAGCAGCCAAGATTGGGGGGGGCCCACTGAAGCTTTCTTT.

This clone has just one count. The chain recombines TRBV19 with TRBJ2-7; weak D call: TRBD1 (7 bases). The CDR3 covers 18 residues. Germline V CDR1 and CDR2: LNHDA, SQIVND (reference sequence). Trimming cost V 5 bases and J 4 bases, with 27 bases left between them. The CDR3 loop reads CASSDNWGARDRRYEQYF. The CDR3 bases are TGTGCCAGTAGTGACAACTGGGGGGCTCGGGACAGAAGATACGAGCAGTACTTC. The full variable domain, rest sourced from reference TRBV19 and TRBJ2-7, is DGGITQSPKYLFRKEGQNVTLSCEQNLNHDAMYWYRQDPGQGLRLIYYSQIVNDFQKGDIAEGYSVSREKKESFPLTVTSAQKNPTAFYLCASSDNWGARDRRYEQYFGPGTRLTVT.

This rearrangement joins TRBV5-1 to TRBJ2-3, with 9 nucleotides matching TRBD2. J gave up 1 base and V 6 bases, and 6 bases lay outside the gene matches. The CDR3 contains 15 residues. Germline V gene sequence: CDR1 SGHRS, CDR2 YFSETQ. CDR3 nucleotides: TGCGCCAGCACGGCCAGCGGGGGGCGCACAGATACGCAGTATTTT. Protein sequence: CASTASGGRTDTQYF. The whole variable domain, remainder taken from reference TRBV5-1 and TRBJ2-3, is KAGVTQTPRYLIKTRGQQVTLSCSPISGHRSVSWYQQTPGQGLQFLFEYFSETQRNKGNFPGRFSGRQFSNSRSEMNVSTLELGDSALYLCASTASGGRTDTQYFGPGTRLTVL.

The chain combines TRBV10-3 with TRBJ1-2; the D gene is possibly TRBD1 (5 bases). The germline V gene has CDR1 ENHRY and CDR2 SYGVKD. The ends were cut back, 8 bases at V and 8 bases at J, with 18 bases in the middle. The CDR3 contains 13 residues. Here the CDR3 DNA reads TGTGCCATCCGCGGGACCGACCGTCGGGGCTACACCTTC. It translates to CAIRGTDRRGYTF.

Notes on this clone: This sample includes further DNA sequences coding for the same CDR3. The gene calls are TRBV25-1 and TRBJ2-2; D is perhaps TRBD2 (7 bases). Germline assignment: CDR1 MGHDK and CDR2 SYGVNS. The CDR3 length is 18 residues. Trimming removed 3 bases from V and 5 bases from J, with 22 bases in between. CDR3 in DNA: TGTGCCAGCAGTGACTGGTTAGAGGGAGGGGGGGCGACCGGGGAGCTGTTTTTT. Protein sequence: CASSDWLEGGGATGELFF.

The genes are TRBV7-9 and TRBJ2-7; 9 bases match TRBD1. CDR3 length: 15 amino acids. Germline-derived CDR1 and CDR2 are SEHNR and FQNEAQ (reference sequence). With V trimmed by 1 base and J by 6 bases, 7 bases remained unmatched. CDR3 DNA: TGTGCCAGCAGCTTAGTCTTGGGACAGGGTCTCGAGCAGTACTTC. Its translation is CASSLVLGQGLEQYF.

The V gene is TRBV30, the J gene TRBJ2-2; D may be TRBD1 (5 bases). V lost 2 bases and J lost 5, with 9 bases in between. This CDR3 is built from 13 residues. Germline V gene sequence: CDR1 GTSNPN, CDR2 SVGIG (reference sequence). The chain's CDR3 is CAWSLQGTGELFF. CDR3 sequence (DNA): TGTGCCTGGAGTCTTCAGGGAACCGGGGAGCTGTTTTTT.

The chain couples TRBV6-5 to TRBJ1-1, with TRBD1 matching over 9 bases. The junction had 10 bases not matched to a gene; V was cut back by 1 base and J by 7 bases. The germline gives CDR1 MNHEY, CDR2 SVGAGI. There are 16 residues in the CDR3. The CDR3 sequence is CASSYFWTGVLGEAFF. In DNA, the CDR3 is TGTGCCAGCAGTTACTTTTGGACAGGGGTATTAGGTGAAGCTTTCTTT.

The chain uses TRBV6-5 and TRBJ1-1; tentatively, D is TRBD1 (5 bases). This CDR3 is built from 16 residues. In germline, CDR1 is MNHEY, CDR2 SVGAGI. V lost 3 bases, J lost 0 bases, and 14 bases lay in between. The CDR3 nucleotides read TGTGCCAGCAGTTATCTGACGACAGCCATGAACACTGAAGCTTTCTTT. Encoded protein: CASSYLTTAMNTEAFF.

V usage is TRBV5-1 and J usage is TRBJ2-7; 7 nucleotides line up with TRBD1. This CDR3 region has 16 residues. Germline loops: CDR1 SGHRS, CDR2 YFSETQ. J lost 2 bases, V lost 3 bases, and 11 bases had no gene match. In nucleotides, the CDR3 is TGCGCCAGCAGCTGGGACAGCGGAGGAATCGCCTACGAGCAGTACTTC. Its protein is CASSWDSGGIAYEQYF.

V and J are TRBV7-9 and TRBJ2-7, with a weak D call TRBD2 (5 bases). Germline V gene data show CDR1 as SEHNR and CDR2 as FQNEAQ (reference sequence). The CDR3 has 16 residues. Trimming shortened V by 6 bases and J by 3 bases, and 21 bases separated the two germline ends. The chain's CDR3 is CASSTKTTQENYEQYF. The DNA of the CDR3 is TGTGCCAGCAGTACAAAGACTACCCAGGAGAACTACGAGCAGTACTTC.

The chain has TRBV5-1 and TRBJ2-5; 9 bases map to TRBD2. The CDR3 consists of 16 residues. The trim removed 0 bases at V and 2 bases at J, leaving 5 bases unmatched. CDR1 and CDR2 from the germline V gene are SGHRS and YFSETQ. For the CDR3, the DNA is TGCGCCAGCAGCTTGGAGGGTAGCGGGGGTCAAGAGACCCAGTACTTC. Translation gives CASSLEGSGGQETQYF.

The genes are TRBV6-5 and TRBJ2-7; 8 positions match TRBD1. The CDR3 sequence is 15 residues long. The germline gives CDR1 MNHEY, CDR2 SVGAGI. V lost 5 bases, J lost 4 bases, and 10 bases stayed unmatched. The DNA of the CDR3 is TGTGCCAGCAGTAGCCCGGGACAGGAAAGGTACGAGCAGTACTTC. Amino acid sequence: CASSSPGQERYEQYF.

The chain recombines TRBV5-1 with TRBJ1-1; D remains ambiguous. Germline CDR1 and CDR2: SGHRS and YFSETQ. The CDR3 is 13 residues long. Deletions cut 0 bases from V and 8 bases from J, with 11 bases between. The CDR3 DNA follows: TGCGCCAGCAGCTTGGCCCTTCGCGCGGAAGCTTTCTTT. This translates into CASSLALRAEAFF.

The chain employs TRBV11-1 and TRBJ2-5; TRBD2 matches at 9 bases. The germline V gene has CDR1 SGHAT and CDR2 FQDESV (reference sequence). V was pared by 1 base and J by 3 bases, with 6 bases of the junction left unmatched. The CDR3 sequence is 16 residues long. The CDR3 bases are TGTGCCAGCAGCTTAGAAGCTAGCGGGGTTAAAGAGACCCAGTACTTC. It is translated as CASSLEASGVKETQYF.